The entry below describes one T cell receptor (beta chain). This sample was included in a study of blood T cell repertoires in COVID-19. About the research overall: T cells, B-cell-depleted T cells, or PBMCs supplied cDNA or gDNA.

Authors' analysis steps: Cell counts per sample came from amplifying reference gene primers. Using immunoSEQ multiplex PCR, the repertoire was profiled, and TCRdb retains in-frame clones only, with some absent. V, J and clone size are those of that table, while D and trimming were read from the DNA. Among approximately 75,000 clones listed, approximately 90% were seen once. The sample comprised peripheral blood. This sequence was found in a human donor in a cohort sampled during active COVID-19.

CDR3 protein: CASSPTNTGELFF. In DNA form, the CDR3 reads TGTGCCAGCAGCCCCACGAACACCGGGGAGCTGTTTTTT. The chain couples TRBV7-2 to TRBJ2-2; D remains unclear. Per germline, CDR1 SGHTA and CDR2 FQGNSA. This CDR3 is 13 amino acids long. Between the trimmed V and J ends, which lost 5 bases and 0 bases, there was a span of 4 bases. The full variable domain, completed using reference TRBV7-2 and TRBJ2-2, is GAGVSQSPSNKVTEKGKDVELRCDPISGHTALYWYRQSLGQGLEFLIYFQGNSAPDKSGLPSDRFSAERTGGSVSTLTIQRTQQEDSAVYLCASSPTNTGELFFGEGSRLTVL.